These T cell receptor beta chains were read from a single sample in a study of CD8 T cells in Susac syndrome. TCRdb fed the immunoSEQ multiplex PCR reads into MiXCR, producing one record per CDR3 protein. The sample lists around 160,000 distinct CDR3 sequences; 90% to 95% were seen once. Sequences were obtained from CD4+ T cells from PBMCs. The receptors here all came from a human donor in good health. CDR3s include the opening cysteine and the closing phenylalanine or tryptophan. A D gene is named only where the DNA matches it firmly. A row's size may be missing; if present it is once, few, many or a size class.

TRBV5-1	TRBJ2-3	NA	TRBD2	TGCGCCAGCAGCTTGGCAGCGGGGGGAGATACGCAGTATTTT	CASSLAAGGDTQYF
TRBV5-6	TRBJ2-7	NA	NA	TGTGCCAGCAGCTTGAACAGGGGACTTGAGTACGAGCAGTACTTC	CASSLNRGLEYEQYF
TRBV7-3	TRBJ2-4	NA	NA	TGTGCCAGCAGCTTCCTTAGCGGCGTTCAGTACTTC	CASSFLSGVQYF
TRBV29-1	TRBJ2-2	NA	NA	TGCAGCGTTGGTCTCACCCAGAACACCGGGGAGCTGTTTTTT	CSVGLTQNTGELFF
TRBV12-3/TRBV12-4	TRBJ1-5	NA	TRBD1	TGTGCCAGCAGACCATCCGGGACAGCCCGCGGTCAGCCCCAGCATTTT	CASRPSGTARGQPQHF
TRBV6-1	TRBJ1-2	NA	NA	TGTGCCAGCAGTGACGGGGGGACGGCTAACTATGGCTACACCTTC	CASSDGGTANYGYTF
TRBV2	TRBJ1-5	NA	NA	TGTGCCAGCAGAGGTTCAGTAGGCAATCAGCCCCAGCATTTT	CASRGSVGNQPQHF
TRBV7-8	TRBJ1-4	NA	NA	TGTGCCAGCAGCCCACAGGGCCATGTGGCTAATGAAAAACTGTTTTTT	CASSPQGHVANEKLFF
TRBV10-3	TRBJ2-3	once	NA	TGTGCCATCATCGAGACTCAAACAGATACGCAGTATTTT	CAIIETQTDTQYF
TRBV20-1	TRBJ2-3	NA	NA	TGCAGTGCTAGCGCCCTAGGCGGGTCTACAGATACGCAGTATTTT	CSASALGGSTDTQYF
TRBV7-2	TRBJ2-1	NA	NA	TGTGCCAGCAGCAGAACTTCAGGGACCACCTACAATGAGCAGTTCTTC	CASSRTSGTTYNEQFF
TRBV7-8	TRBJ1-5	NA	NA	TGTGCCAGCAGCTCAGGGGTAAGGGGCAATCAGCCCCAGCATTTT	CASSSGVRGNQPQHF
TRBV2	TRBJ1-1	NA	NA	TGTGCCAGCAGTGCTGAAGATAACACTGAAGCTTTCTTT	CASSAEDNTEAFF
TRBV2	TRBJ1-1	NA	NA	TGTGCCAGCGAGGAACGCGTGAACACTGAAGCTTTCTTT	CASEERVNTEAFF
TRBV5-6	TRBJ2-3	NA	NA	TGTGCCAGCAGCCTAGGCGAATCAGATACGCAGTATTTT	CASSLGESDTQYF
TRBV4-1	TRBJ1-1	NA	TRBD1	TGCGCCAGCAGCCAAAGGACAGGGATCTCGGGGGACACTGAAGCTTTCTTT	CASSQRTGISGDTEAFF